These 8 T cell receptor beta chains were sequenced from one sample in a study of beta chain features in type 1 diabetes. The antigens for these receptors are not known. Every bit of the isolated RNA underwent reverse transcription, so sequencing read expressed TCRB transcripts. Profiled with immunoSEQ multiplex PCR; TCRdb holds only in-frame clones, not every one. The repertoire holds some 190,000 clones, with about 7.8% as singletons. Study-wide results and caveats: Across all four CD4+ subsets, people with type 1 diabetes showed modestly shorter TCRB CDR3s.

The specimen was central memory CD4+ T cells from blood. Every receptor here comes from a woman in her thirties or forties with type 1 diabetes.

The genes are TRBV4-1 and TRBJ1-1; D is uncertain. The CDR3 runs 15 residues. Germline CDR1 is MGHRA and CDR2 is YSYEKL. Between the trimmed V and J ends, which lost 1 base and 1 base, there was a span of 10 bases. CDR3 residues: CASSQGHGKNTEAFF. Here the CDR3 DNA reads TGCGCCAGCAGCCAAGGGCACGGGAAGAACACTGAAGCTTTCTTT.

This clone was counted at least ten times. As DNA, the CDR3 is TGTGCCAGCAGTGGCGCAGGGAAACAAACCAAAAAACTGTTTTTT. As protein: CASSGAGKQTKKLFF. The chain employs TRBV27 and TRBJ1-4; D possibly corresponds to TRBD1 (5 bases). This CDR3 is built from 15 residues. Per germline, CDR1 MNHEY and CDR2 SMNVEV (reference sequence). Trimming pared 5 bases from V and 9 bases from J, leaving 19 bases between.

This clone came up a few times. The rearrangement joins TRBV27 to TRBJ1-1, with unresolved D. CDR3 length: 13 amino acids. V was trimmed by 3 bases and J by 1 base, leaving 6 bases between them. Germline V lookup: CDR1 MNHEY, CDR2 SMNVEV (reference sequence). The CDR3 reads CASSLWANTEAFF. DNA for the CDR3: TGTGCCAGCAGTTTGTGGGCGAACACTGAAGCTTTCTTT.

The gene calls are TRBV6-1 and TRBJ2-1; 8 bases fit TRBD2. V dropped 1 base and J dropped 2; count of bases not matched to a gene: 4. The germline gives CDR1 MNHNS, CDR2 SASEGT. The CDR3 contains 16 residues. The chain's CDR3 is CASSEGSGSPYNEQFF. In DNA, the CDR3 is TGTGCCAGCAGTGAAGGGAGCGGGAGTCCCTACAATGAGCAGTTCTTC.

This clone was counted ten times or more. V usage is TRBV2 and J usage is TRBJ1-5, with D uncertain. The CDR3 runs 12 residues. Between the trimmed V and J ends, which lost 1 base and 9 bases, there was a span of 7 bases. Per the germline V gene, CDR1 is SNHLY and CDR2 is FYNNEI. As DNA, the CDR3 is TGTGCCAGCAGTGAAGAACAGAGGCCCCAGCATTTT. It yields the protein CASSEEQRPQHF.

The gene calls are TRBV18 and TRBJ2-5, with 9 bases fitting TRBD1. CDR3 length: 14 amino acids. J was trimmed by 6 bases and V by 3 bases; bases with no gene match: 5. Germline CDR1 reads KGHSH; CDR2 reads LQKENI. This CDR3 reads CASSPPDRGQTQYF. CDR3 bases: TGTGCCAGCTCACCTCCGGACAGGGGACAGACCCAGTACTTC.

The chain recombines TRBV13 with TRBJ2-7; TRBD1 aligns across 12 bases. This CDR3 spans 15 amino acids. The V gene's germline CDR1 is PRHDT and CDR2 FYEKMQ (reference sequence). V lost 5 bases to trimming and J lost 4 bases; unmatched junction nucleotides: 6. CDR3 sequence (DNA): TGTGCCAGCAGCCCAGGGACAGGGGGCGGGTACGAGCAGTACTTC. It encodes CASSPGTGGGYEQYF.

This clone has just a few counts. The rearrangement joins TRBV7-3 to TRBJ2-5; no reliable D call. From germline, CDR1 is SGHTA and CDR2 FQGTGA. CDR3 length: 14 amino acids. V was trimmed by 4 bases and J by 7 bases, leaving 16 bases between them. DNA for the CDR3: TGTGCCAGCAGCTCCGACGGAGTAGGTGGGACCCAGTACTTC. Protein sequence: CASSSDGVGGTQYF. Using reference TRBV7-3 and TRBJ2-5 for the parts outside the CDR3, the full variable domain is GAGVSQTPSNKVTEKGKYVELRCDPISGHTALYWYRQSLGQGPEFLIYFQGTGAADDSGLPNDRFFAVRPEGSVSTLKIQRTERGDSAVYLCASSSDGVGGTQYFGPGTRLLVL.